These T cell receptor beta chains were read from a single sample in a study of type 1 regulatory T cells. TCRdb reanalysed the reads using MiXCR and keeps one entry per CDR3 protein. The table lists 55,000 to 65,000 distinct CDR3 sequences, 60% to 80% of them singletons, with approximately 1.8% in the top ten. Their antigens remain unidentified. The material sequenced was cultured non-Tr1 T cells, either the whole culture or a sorted T cell fraction (not recorded which). These receptor sequences come from a human donor in good health. Both conserved end residues are part of each CDR3. The D gene is left open where the match is weak. Only part of the rows carry a size: once, few, many, or a class if the clone is expanded.

- | medium-sized | TRBJ2-7 | TRBV7-2 | TGTGCCAGCAGCTTTGGTAGTTGGCGAGGCGAGCAGTACTTC | CASSFGSWRGEQYF
- | - | TRBJ1-5 | TRBV24-1 | TGTGCCACCAGTGATTTGAGAGGGAATAGCAATCAGCCCCAGCATTTT | CATSDLRGNSNQPQHF
- | - | TRBJ1-1 | TRBV18 | TGTGCCAGCTCCGACACTGAAGCTTTCTTT | CASSDTEAFF
TRBD2 | - | TRBJ2-1 | TRBV7-2 | TGTGCCAGCAGCTTAAGCGGGACTAGCGGGAGGAAGAATGAGCAGTTCTTC | CASSLSGTSGRKNEQFF
- | medium-sized | TRBJ2-7 | TRBV7-3 | TGTGCCAGCAGCTTAACTAACGAGCAGTACTTC | CASSLTNEQYF
- | few | TRBJ2-1 | TRBV7-8 | TGTGCCAGCAGCTTAACAGACAGCTACAATGAGCAGTTCTTC | CASSLTDSYNEQFF
- | few | TRBJ2-3 | TRBV5-1 | TGCGCCAGCAGCTTGGCGGGCAGAGATACGCAGTATTTT | CASSLAGRDTQYF
TRBD2 | once | TRBJ2-5 | TRBV5-8 | TGTGCCAGCAGCGACGGACTAGCGGGAGGGCAAGAGACCCAGTACTTC | CASSDGLAGGQETQYF
TRBD1 | - | TRBJ2-1 | TRBV18 | TGTGCCAGCTCACCCCCGGGACAGGGCTCCTACAATGAGCAGTTCTTC | CASSPPGQGSYNEQFF
- | - | TRBJ1-2 | TRBV10-1 | TGCGCCAGCAGTGAGTCCGGGACCGGTGGCTACACCTTC | CASSESGTGGYTF
- | - | TRBJ2-7 | TRBV6-2/TRBV6-3 | TGTGCCAGCAGTTACTTCCAAAAGCTGGGTGATGACGAGCAGTACTTC | CASSYFQKLGDDEQYF
TRBD1 | few | TRBJ2-1 | TRBV7-8 | TGTGCCAGCAGCTTTGATCGGGACAGGGGGTTCTTC | CASSFDRDRGFF
- | - | TRBJ1-3 | TRBV10-1 | TGCGCCAGCAGTGAGGGGGCTGGAAACACCATATATTTT | CASSEGAGNTIYF
TRBD2 | - | TRBJ2-7 | TRBV7-9 | TGTGCCAGCAGCCCGCCTACTAGCGGGGGCTACGAGCAGTACTTC | CASSPPTSGGYEQYF
TRBD1 | - | TRBJ2-7 | TRBV29-1 | TGCAGCGTTGTCACCGACAGGGGGAGATCCTACGAGCAGTACTTC | CSVVTDRGRSYEQYF
- | - | TRBJ1-3 | TRBV11-2 | TGTGCCAGCAGCATATCGAACTCTGGAAACACCATATATTTT | CASSISNSGNTIYF
TRBD1 | few | TRBJ1-1 | TRBV20-1 | TGCAGTGCTAGGGACAGGGAATCGGATGAAGCTTTCTTT | CSARDRESDEAFF
TRBD2 | - | TRBJ2-2 | TRBV25-1 | TGTGCCAGCAGTGGCCAGCGGGAGTTCTCCGGGGAGCTGTTTTTT | CASSGQREFSGELFF
TRBD2 | once | TRBJ2-1 | TRBV3-1 | TGTGCCAGCAGCCAAGGACTAGCGGGAGTGACCCATGAGCAGTTCTTC | CASSQGLAGVTHEQFF
- | - | TRBJ2-2 | TRBV5-4 | TGTGCCAGCAGCCCGGGGACTTTCTCAAACACCGGGGAGCTGTTTTTT | CASSPGTFSNTGELFF
- | - | TRBJ2-3 | TRBV28 | TGTGCCAGCAAGGACAGCCAAACAGATACGCAGTATTTT | CASKDSQTDTQYF
- | - | TRBJ2-5 | TRBV27 | TGTGCCAGCAGTTCGAACAGGGTGGGGGAGACCCAGTACTTC | CASSSNRVGETQYF
TRBD1 | - | TRBJ2-7 | TRBV24-1 | TGTGCCACCAGTGATTCGGACAGGGGTCGATACTTC | CATSDSDRGRYF
- | - | TRBJ2-1 | TRBV11-2 | TGTGCCAGCAGCTTCTCGAAACAGCCGTTCTTC | CASSFSKQPFF
- | - | TRBJ1-4 | TRBV5-5 | TGTGCCAGCAGCTTGTTCGTCGGTGAAAAACTGTTTTTT | CASSLFVGEKLFF
- | few | TRBJ2-1 | TRBV12-3/TRBV12-4 | TGTGCCAGCAGTTCCGACGGCCGCCCCGCTGACAATGAGCAGTTCTTC | CASSSDGRPADNEQFF
- | - | TRBJ2-7 | TRBV7-9 | TGTGCCAGCAGCCCCCGGACTGCACTGGGGGACGAGCAGTACTTC | CASSPRTALGDEQYF
TRBD2 | once | TRBJ2-7 | TRBV28 | TGTGCCAGCACCAGTCCCGGGACTAGCGGGTACGAGCAGTACTTC | CASTSPGTSGYEQYF
TRBD1 | - | TRBJ1-5 | TRBV30 | TGTGCCTGGGACAGGGACAATCAGCCCCAGCATTTT | CAWDRDNQPQHF
- | - | TRBJ2-3 | TRBV6-2/TRBV6-3 | TGTGCCAGCAGCATTACGTCAGATACGCAGTATTTT | CASSITSDTQYF
TRBD1 | few | TRBJ1-4 | TRBV10-3 | TGTGCCACCCGGGACAGGAATGAAAAACTGTTTTTT | CATRDRNEKLFF
TRBD2 | few | TRBJ2-3 | TRBV9 | TGTGCCAGCAGCGGCACAGCGGGAGCGGCGCAGTATTTT | CASSGTAGAAQYF
- | - | TRBJ2-1 | TRBV12-3/TRBV12-4 | TGTGCCAGCAGTCCGAACTTAGGTGAGCAGTTCTTC | CASSPNLGEQFF
- | - | TRBJ1-5 | TRBV5-1 | TGCGCCAGCAGCTTGGCACCGGAGCAGCCCCAGCATTTT | CASSLAPEQPQHF
- | - | TRBJ2-1 | TRBV5-1 | TGCGCCAGCAGCTTGGCCTCCGCCCTGTTAGCCAATGAGCAGTTCTTC | CASSLASALLANEQFF
TRBD1 | few | TRBJ2-3 | TRBV29-1 | TGCAGCGGCGGGACAGGTCCAATTGGGACGCAGTATTTT | CSGGTGPIGTQYF
- | - | TRBJ2-7 | TRBV4-3 | TGCGCCAGCAGCCAAGAGACCCGCGGAACCTACGAGCAGTACTTC | CASSQETRGTYEQYF
TRBD1 | once | TRBJ1-5 | TRBV10-3 | TGTGCCATCAGTGAGGGAAGGAGGCAGGGACAGGTCGGTCAGCCCCAGCATTTT | CAISEGRRQGQVGQPQHF
TRBD1 | once | TRBJ1-2 | TRBV10-3 | TGTGCCATCAGTGAGTCGGGGACAGGGGTTGGCTACACCTTC | CAISESGTGVGYTF
- | - | TRBJ1-2 | TRBV21-1 | TGTGCCAGCAGCCGGGCGGGACAGCGTCCCTATGGCTACACCTTC | CASSRAGQRPYGYTF
- | - | TRBJ1-2 | TRBV20-1 | TGCAGTGTTCCCGGGAATGGTCCCGCCGATGGCTACACCTTC | CSVPGNGPADGYTF
- | few | TRBJ2-7 | TRBV7-3 | TGTGCCACTTCCCGGTACCTCTACCCTCTCGAGCAGTACTTC | CATSRYLYPLEQYF